This T cell receptor (beta chain) was sequenced during a study of technical replicates of blood from several donors (dated by TCRdb to between 2016 and 2019). V is pruned by 5 bases and J by 2 bases, leaving 3 bases of the junction without a gene match. Measured from the cysteine to the phenylalanine, the CDR3 is 14 residues long. Of all the DNA, just the CDR3 is kept, 42 bases in frame from base 1. CDR1 and CDR2 are drawn from the germline V gene: SGHVS, FQNEAQ. Library preparation was by the immunoSEQ multiplex PCR assay. TCRdb carries this immuneACCESS record with in-frame sequences only. Its versions omit some clonotypes, under half of them owing to an unresolved V gene in the studies checked, with the rest unexplained. This sample has tens of thousands of clones in its table, and roughly 86% of those were observed once. In total, the top ten clones hold 4.8% of the sample. This clone was found once. There is no known antigen for this receptor. No much larger clonotype is one base removed from it; base qualities were not supplied.

The chain uses TRBV7-8 and TRBJ2-7; TRBD2 fits 10 bases in the junction. The receptor was derived from a human donor in good health. Some clones in this sample may be carry-over from other donors' samples. Sequences were obtained from PBMCs. The nucleotides read TGTGCCAGCAGCGGAACTAGCGGGGCCTACGAGCAGTACTTC. It translates as CASSGTSGAYEQYF.